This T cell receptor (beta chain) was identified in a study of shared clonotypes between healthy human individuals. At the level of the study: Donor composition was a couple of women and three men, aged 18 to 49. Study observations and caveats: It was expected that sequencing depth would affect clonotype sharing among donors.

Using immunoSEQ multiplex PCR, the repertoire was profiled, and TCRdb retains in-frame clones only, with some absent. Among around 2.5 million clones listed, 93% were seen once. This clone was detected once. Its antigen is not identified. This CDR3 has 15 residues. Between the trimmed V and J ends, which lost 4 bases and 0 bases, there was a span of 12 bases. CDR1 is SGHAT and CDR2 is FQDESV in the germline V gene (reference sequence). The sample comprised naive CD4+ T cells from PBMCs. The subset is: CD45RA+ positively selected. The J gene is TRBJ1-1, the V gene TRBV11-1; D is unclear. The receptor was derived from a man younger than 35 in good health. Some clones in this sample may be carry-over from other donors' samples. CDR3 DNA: TGTGCCAGCAGCTCGTCTAGCGGGTTGAACACTGAAGCTTTCTTT. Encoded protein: CASSSSSGLNTEAFF.